Sequencing of this T cell receptor beta chain was carried out in a study of identical twins. Deletions cut 10 bases from V and 6 bases from J, with 19 bases between. The CDR3 has 13 amino acids. Looked up from germline, CDR1 is ENHRY and CDR2 is SYGVKD. Study observations and caveats: The study found weaker excess twin sharing in beta out-of-frame sequences.

cDNA carried unique molecular identifiers, and a universal primer site was added by template switching. One entry per CDR3 protein results from TCRdb running MiXCR on the 5' RACE reads. The data hold more than 600,000 distinct CDR3 sequences, with about 20% observed a single time. As concerns this clonotype: Its target is not known.

The data also belong to a second study, concerning T cells expressing NK-cell markers. That work adds: Sequenced donors, eight in total, included seven who were HCMV-seropositive and one who was seronegative. Researchers report these clonotypes also headed the CD3+CD56-NKG2C+ fraction in four donors.

The sample consisted of PBMCs. The TCR sequence derives from a woman between 18 and 29 years old in good health. This chain links TRBV10-3 with TRBJ2-7; possibly TRBD1 or TRBD2 for D (5 bases each). Here the CDR3 DNA reads TGTGCCACCCGGGGCAGGGAGTTTGGCGAGCAGTACTTC. This codes for CATRGREFGEQYF.